This TCR beta chain was obtained from a study of CD8+ T cells in alopecia areata. Study-wide context: Tofacitinib lasted 6 to 18 months, then 6 months off drug.

Germline V gene sequence: CDR1 SQVTM, CDR2 ANQGSEA. V was trimmed by 4 bases and J by 7 bases, leaving 11 bases between them. CDR3 length: 11 amino acids. The treatment here: oral pan-JAK inhibitor, 5-10 mg twice daily. About this clone: Its target is unknown.

Study-level results: Scalp sample sequencing also detects resident alphabeta T cells of normal skin.

RNA was isolated and reverse transcribed to cDNA, the sequencing template. Assay: immunoSEQ multiplex PCR; the TCRdb copy retains only in-frame clones and omits some. Here the sample spans approximately 170,000 clones, 60% to 75% being singletons. The specimen was CD4+ T cells sorted from blood, collected at week 24, from a patient treated with tofacitinib. This clonotype was sampled from a human donor with alopecia areata. The chain joins TRBV29-1 to TRBJ2-7, with no clear D. CDR3 sequence: CSVGRHGEQYF. In DNA form, the CDR3 reads TGCAGCGTTGGACGTCACGGGGAGCAGTACTTC.